This T cell receptor beta chain is drawn from a study of cytomegalovirus exposure and HLA in healthy donors. Findings and limits, study-wide: When analyzed later, a missense DCLRE1C variant was found to be linked to TCR beta V- and J-gene trimming.

About this clone itself: Its matching antigen is unknown.

V was clipped by 5 bases and J by 6 bases, with 6 bases between them. The CDR3 is 11 amino acids. Germline V lookup: CDR1 KGHSH, CDR2 LQKENI. Researchers ran the PCR with 60 Vbeta and 13 Jbeta primers. Produced via immunoSEQ multiplex PCR; TCRdb's table is partial and in-frame only. The profile covers fewer than 120,000 clones, with about 80% appearing a single time and 2.5% to 3% taken by the ten largest. The chain joins TRBV18 to TRBJ2-3; no reliable D call. Sequencing used PBMCs. The TCR sequence derives from an older woman in good health and CMV-seropositive. The CDR3 bases are TGTGCCAGCTCAAACCAGGATACGCAGTATTTT. Its protein product is CASSNQDTQYF.